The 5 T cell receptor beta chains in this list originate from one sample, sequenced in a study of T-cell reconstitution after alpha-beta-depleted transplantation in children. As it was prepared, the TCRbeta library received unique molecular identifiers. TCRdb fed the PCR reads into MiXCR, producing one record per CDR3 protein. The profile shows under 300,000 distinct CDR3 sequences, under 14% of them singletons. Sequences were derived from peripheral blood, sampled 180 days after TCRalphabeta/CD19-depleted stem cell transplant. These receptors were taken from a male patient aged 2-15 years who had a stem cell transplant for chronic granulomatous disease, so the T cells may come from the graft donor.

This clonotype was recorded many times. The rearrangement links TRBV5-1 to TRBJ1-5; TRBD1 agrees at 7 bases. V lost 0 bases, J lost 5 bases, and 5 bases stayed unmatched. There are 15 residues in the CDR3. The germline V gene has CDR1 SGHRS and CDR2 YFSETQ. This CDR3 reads CASSLAPGGDQPQHF. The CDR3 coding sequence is TGCGCCAGCAGCTTGGCTCCAGGGGGGGATCAGCCCCAGCATTTT.

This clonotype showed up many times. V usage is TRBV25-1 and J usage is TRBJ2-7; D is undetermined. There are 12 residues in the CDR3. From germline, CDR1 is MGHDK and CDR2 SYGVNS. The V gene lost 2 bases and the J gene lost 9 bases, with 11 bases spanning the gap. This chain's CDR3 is CASSETPPRQYF. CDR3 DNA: TGTGCCAGCAGTGAAACGCCGCCTAGGCAGTACTTC.

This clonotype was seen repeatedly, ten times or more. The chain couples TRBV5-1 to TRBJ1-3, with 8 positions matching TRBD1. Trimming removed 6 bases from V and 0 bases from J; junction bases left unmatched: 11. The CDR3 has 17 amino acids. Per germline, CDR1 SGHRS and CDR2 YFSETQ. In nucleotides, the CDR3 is TGCGCCAGCACTTTCTCAGCAGGGGGCCTCTCTGGAAACACCATATATTTT. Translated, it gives CASTFSAGGLSGNTIYF.

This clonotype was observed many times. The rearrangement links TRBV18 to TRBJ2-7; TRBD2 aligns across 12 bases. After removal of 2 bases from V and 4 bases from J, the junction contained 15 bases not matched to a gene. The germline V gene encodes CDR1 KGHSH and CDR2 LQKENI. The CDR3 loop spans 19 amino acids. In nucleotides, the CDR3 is TGTGCCAGCTCACCAGGGCAGGGAAGACTAGCGGGAGTTTCGTACGAGCAGTACTTC. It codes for CASSPGQGRLAGVSYEQYF.

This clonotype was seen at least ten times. The CDR3 region has the DNA TGTGCCAGCAGCTTCTACTTCACCGGGTATGGCTACACCTTC. Its translation is CASSFYFTGYGYTF. The chain recombines TRBV5-5 with TRBJ1-2; D is unresolved. The germline V and J ends were trimmed by 2 bases and 5 bases, with 13 bases remaining between them. CDR1 is SGHKS, CDR2 YYEKEE, per germline (reference sequence). This CDR3 comprises 14 residues.